This TCR beta chain was retrieved from a study of blood T cell repertoires in COVID-19. About the research overall: COVID-19 samples from acute and convalescent phases originated in the United States, Italy and Spain. Sources were T cells, B-cell-depleted T cells, or PBMCs; the material itself was cDNA or gDNA.

Original processing methods: Using reference gene primer amplification, nucleated cell counts were estimated. Profiled with immunoSEQ multiplex PCR; TCRdb holds only in-frame clones, not every one. V, J and clone size were drawn from that table, and D and trimming were deduced from the DNA. Among about 230,000 clones listed, around four fifths were seen once. This receptor was obtained from a man aged 35-49 years with active or convalescent COVID-19. Sequences were obtained from peripheral blood.

Here the CDR3 reads CASSVTSGSSNEQFF. Here the CDR3 DNA reads TGTGCCAGCAGCGTCACTAGCGGGAGCTCCAATGAGCAGTTCTTC. J is TRBJ2-1 and V is TRBV9, with TRBD2 matching 11 bases. The germline V gene has CDR1 SGDLS and CDR2 YYNGEE. CDR3 size: 15 residues. Trimming cost V 2 bases and J 6 bases; bases outside gene matches: 4.